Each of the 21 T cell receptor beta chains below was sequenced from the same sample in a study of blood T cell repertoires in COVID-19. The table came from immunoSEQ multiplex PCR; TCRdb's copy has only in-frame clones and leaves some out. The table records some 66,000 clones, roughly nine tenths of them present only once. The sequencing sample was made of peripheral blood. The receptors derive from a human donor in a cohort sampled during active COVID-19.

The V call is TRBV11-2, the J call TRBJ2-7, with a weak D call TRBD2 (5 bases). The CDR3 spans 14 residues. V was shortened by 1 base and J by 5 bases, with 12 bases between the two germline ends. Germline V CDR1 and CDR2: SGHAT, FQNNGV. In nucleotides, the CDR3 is TGTGCCAGCAGCTTAGCGGGGAGTATGAACGAGCAGTACTTC. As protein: CASSLAGSMNEQYF.

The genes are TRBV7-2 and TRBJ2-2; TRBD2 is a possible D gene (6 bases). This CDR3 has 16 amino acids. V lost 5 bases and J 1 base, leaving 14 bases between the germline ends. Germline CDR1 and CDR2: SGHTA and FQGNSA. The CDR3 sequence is CASSPGLRMNTGELFF. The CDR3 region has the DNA TGTGCCAGCAGCCCCGGACTACGAATGAACACCGGGGAGCTGTTTTTT.

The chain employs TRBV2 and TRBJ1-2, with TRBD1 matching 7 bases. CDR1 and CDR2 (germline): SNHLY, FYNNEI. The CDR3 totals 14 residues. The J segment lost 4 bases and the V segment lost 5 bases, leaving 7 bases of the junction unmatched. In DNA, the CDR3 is TGTGCCAGCAGTATCCGGGACAGCTCCTATGGCTACACCTTC. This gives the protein CASSIRDSSYGYTF.

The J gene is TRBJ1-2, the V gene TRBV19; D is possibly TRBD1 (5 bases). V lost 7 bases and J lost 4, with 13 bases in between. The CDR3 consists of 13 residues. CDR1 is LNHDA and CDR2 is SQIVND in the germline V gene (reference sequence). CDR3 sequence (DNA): TGTGCCAGTAATCCGCTAGGGGTCTATGGCTACACCTTC. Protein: CASNPLGVYGYTF.

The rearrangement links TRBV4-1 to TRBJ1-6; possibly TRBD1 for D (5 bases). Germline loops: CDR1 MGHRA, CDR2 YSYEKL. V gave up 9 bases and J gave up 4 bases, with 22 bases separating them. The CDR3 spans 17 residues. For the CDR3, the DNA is TGCGCCAGTTCGCTAGATGGGGGAGGCGATTATAATTCACCCCTCCACTTT. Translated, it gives CASSLDGGGDYNSPLHF.

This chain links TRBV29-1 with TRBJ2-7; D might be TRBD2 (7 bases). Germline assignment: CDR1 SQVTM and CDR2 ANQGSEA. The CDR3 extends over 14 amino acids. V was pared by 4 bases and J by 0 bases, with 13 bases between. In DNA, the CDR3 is TGCAGCGTTGGGGGGGGCCTGAGCTCCTACGAGCAGTACTTC. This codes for CSVGGGLSSYEQYF.

The CDR3 DNA is TGCGCCAGCAGCCAAGATGCAGGGAACACTGAAGCTTTCTTT. This gives the protein CASSQDAGNTEAFF. The chain is built from TRBV4-3 and TRBJ1-1; D ambiguous. Germline lookup yields CDR1 LGHNA and CDR2 YSLEER. This CDR3 is built from 14 residues. Trimming cost V 0 bases and J 1 base, with 6 bases left between them.

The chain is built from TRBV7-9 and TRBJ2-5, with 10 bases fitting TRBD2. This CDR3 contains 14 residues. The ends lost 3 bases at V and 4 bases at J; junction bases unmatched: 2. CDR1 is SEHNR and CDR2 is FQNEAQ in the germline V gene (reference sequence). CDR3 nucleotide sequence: TGTGCCAGCAGCTTCAGCGGGGGGGCAGAGACCCAGTACTTC. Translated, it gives CASSFSGGAETQYF.

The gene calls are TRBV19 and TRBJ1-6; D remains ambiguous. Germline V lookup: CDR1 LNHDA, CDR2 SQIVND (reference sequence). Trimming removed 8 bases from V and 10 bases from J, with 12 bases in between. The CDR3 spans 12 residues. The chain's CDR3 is CASSDYTSPLHF. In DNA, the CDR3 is TGTGCCAGTTCCGACTATACGTCACCCCTCCACTTT. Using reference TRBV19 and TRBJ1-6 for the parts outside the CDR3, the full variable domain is DGGITQSPKYLFRKEGQNVTLSCEQNLNHDAMYWYRQDPGQGLRLIYYSQIVNDFQKGDIAEGYSVSREKKESFPLTVTSAQKNPTAFYLCASSDYTSPLHFGNGTRLTVT.

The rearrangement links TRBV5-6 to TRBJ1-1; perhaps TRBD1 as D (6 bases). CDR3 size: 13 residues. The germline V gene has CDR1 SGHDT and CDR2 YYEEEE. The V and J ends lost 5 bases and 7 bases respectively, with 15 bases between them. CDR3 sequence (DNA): TGTGCCAGCAGACCAACAGGGACTAATGAAGCTTTCTTT. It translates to CASRPTGTNEAFF.

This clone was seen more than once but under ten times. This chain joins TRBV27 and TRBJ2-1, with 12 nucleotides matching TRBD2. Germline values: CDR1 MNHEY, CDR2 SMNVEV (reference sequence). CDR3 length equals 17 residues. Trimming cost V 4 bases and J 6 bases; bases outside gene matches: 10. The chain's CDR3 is CASSSPSGLAGSNEQFF. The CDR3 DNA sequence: TGTGCCAGCAGTTCGCCCTCGGGACTAGCGGGCAGCAATGAGCAGTTCTTC.

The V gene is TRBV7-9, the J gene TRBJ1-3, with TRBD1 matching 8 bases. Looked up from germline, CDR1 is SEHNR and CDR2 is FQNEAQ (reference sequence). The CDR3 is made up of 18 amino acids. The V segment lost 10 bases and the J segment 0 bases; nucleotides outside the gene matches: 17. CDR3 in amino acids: CANLEATGAPNSGNTIYF. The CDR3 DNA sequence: TGTGCCAACCTAGAGGCGACAGGGGCTCCAAACTCTGGAAACACCATATATTTT.

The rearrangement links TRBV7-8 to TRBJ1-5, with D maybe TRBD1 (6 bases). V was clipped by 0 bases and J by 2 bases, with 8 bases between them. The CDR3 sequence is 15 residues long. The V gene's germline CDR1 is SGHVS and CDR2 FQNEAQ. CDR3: CASSLASGGNQPQHF. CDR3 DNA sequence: TGTGCCAGCAGCTTAGCATCAGGGGGCAATCAGCCCCAGCATTTT.

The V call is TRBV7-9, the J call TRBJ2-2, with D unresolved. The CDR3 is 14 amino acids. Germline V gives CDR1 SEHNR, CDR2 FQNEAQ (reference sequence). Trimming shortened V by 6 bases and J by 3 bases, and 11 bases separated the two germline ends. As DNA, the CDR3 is TGTGCCAGCAGAACGGTACGGGACACCGGGGAGCTGTTTTTT. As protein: CASRTVRDTGELFF.

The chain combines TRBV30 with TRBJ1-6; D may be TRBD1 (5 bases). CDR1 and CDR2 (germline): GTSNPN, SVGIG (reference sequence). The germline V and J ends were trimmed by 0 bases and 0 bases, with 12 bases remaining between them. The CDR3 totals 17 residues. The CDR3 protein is CAWSVRGGRSYNSPLHF. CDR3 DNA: TGTGCCTGGAGTGTACGGGGGGGACGCTCCTATAATTCACCCCTCCACTTT.

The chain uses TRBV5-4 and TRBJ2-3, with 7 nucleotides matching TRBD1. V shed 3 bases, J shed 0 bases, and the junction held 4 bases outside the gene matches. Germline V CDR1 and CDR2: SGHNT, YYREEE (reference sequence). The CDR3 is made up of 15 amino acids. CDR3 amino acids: CASSWGQTSTDTQYF. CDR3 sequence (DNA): TGTGCCAGCAGCTGGGGACAGACTAGCACAGATACGCAGTATTTT.

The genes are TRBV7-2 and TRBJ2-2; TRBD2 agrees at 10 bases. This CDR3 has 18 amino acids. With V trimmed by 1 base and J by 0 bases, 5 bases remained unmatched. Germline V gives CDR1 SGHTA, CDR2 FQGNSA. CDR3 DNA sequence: TGTGCCAGCAGCTTAGGAGTCCTAGCGGGGGCGAACACCGGGGAGCTGTTTTTT. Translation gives CASSLGVLAGANTGELFF.

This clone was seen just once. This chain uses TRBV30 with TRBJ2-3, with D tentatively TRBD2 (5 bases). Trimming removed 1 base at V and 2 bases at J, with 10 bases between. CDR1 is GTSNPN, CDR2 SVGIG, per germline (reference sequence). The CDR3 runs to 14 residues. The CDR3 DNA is TGTGCCTGGAGTGGACTAACCCTCACAGATACGCAGTATTTT. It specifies CAWSGLTLTDTQYF.

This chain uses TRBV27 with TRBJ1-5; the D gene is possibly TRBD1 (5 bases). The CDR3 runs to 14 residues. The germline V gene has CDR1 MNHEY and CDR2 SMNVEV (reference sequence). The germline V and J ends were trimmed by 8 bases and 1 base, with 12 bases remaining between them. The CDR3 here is CASRSGGSNQPQHF. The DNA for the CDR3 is TGTGCCAGCCGCTCCGGGGGAAGCAATCAGCCCCAGCATTTT.

CDR3 region: CASSHKRYLNTEAFF. For the CDR3, the DNA is TGTGCCAGCAGCCACAAGAGGTACTTGAACACTGAAGCTTTCTTT. This chain connects TRBV14 to TRBJ1-1; no clear D gene. The V gene lost 3 bases and the J gene lost 0 bases, with 11 bases spanning the gap. Germline assignment: CDR1 SGHDN and CDR2 FVKESK. This CDR3 region has 15 residues.

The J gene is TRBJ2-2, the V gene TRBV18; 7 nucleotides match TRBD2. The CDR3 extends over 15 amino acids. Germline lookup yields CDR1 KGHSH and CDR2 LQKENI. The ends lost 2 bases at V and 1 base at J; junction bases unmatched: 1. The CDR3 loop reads CASSPSGVNTGELFF. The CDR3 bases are TGTGCCAGCTCACCAAGCGGGGTGAACACCGGGGAGCTGTTTTTT.